This paragraph reports one T cell receptor beta chain. TCRdb re-called the 5' RACE reads and gives one entry per CDR3 protein, without DNA. Recorded for this sample: about 540,000 distinct CDR3 sequences. The source of the sample is a study of T cells expressing NK-cell markers. Germline V gives CDR1 LGHDT, CDR2 YNNKEL (reference sequence). The CDR3 extends over 18 amino acids. The source is a man between 18 and 35 years old in good health. J is TRBJ2-4 and V is TRBV3-1; TCRdb indicates TRBD2, and absent DNA this call remains unverified. Specimen: blood T cells: a sorted CD56 or NKG2C T cell subset, CD4+ or CD8+ T cells, or bulk PBMC T cells (not recorded which). The CDR3 reads CASSQDVIGGGRWDIQYF.